The entry below gives a single TCR beta chain sequence along with its context. The data were obtained in a study of blood T cell repertoires in COVID-19. Study-wide context: Donors in the United States, Italy and Spain gave samples during acute or convalescent COVID-19. PBMCs, B-cell-depleted T cells, or T cells provided the cDNA or gDNA that made up the material.

In the authors' methods: Amplification with reference gene primers provided the estimates of nucleated cell counts. Sequencing used immunoSEQ multiplex PCR; TCRdb keeps in-frame clones, though not all of them. The V and J calls and clone size come from that table; D and trimming were worked out from the DNA. The table lists approximately 100,000 clones, about 80% of them singletons. CDR1 is SGHRS and CDR2 is YFSETQ in the germline V gene. The V end was cut by 0 bases, the J end by 0 bases, with 7 bases between. The CDR3 length is 15 residues. The clonotype was recovered from a woman older than 75 with active or convalescent COVID-19. The gene calls are TRBV5-1 and TRBJ1-3; no clear D gene. Material for sequencing was peripheral blood. The CDR3 bases are TGCGCCAGCAGCTTGGAACCGAGCTCTGGAAACACCATATATTTT. Amino acid sequence: CASSLEPSSGNTIYF. Together with reference TRBV5-1 and TRBJ1-3, the CDR3 gives the full variable domain: KAGVTQTPRYLIKTRGQQVTLSCSPISGHRSVSWYQQTPGQGLQFLFEYFSETQRNKGNFPGRFSGRQFSNSRSEMNVSTLELGDSALYLCASSLEPSSGNTIYFGEGSWLTVV.